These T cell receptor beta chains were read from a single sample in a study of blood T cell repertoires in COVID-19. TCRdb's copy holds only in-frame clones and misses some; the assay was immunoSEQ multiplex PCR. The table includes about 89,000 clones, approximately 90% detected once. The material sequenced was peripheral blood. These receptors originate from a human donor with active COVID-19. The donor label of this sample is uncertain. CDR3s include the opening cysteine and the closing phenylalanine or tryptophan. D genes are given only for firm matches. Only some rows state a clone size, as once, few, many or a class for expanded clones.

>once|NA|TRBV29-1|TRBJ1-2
TGCAGCGTTGAAGAGGCTGGCTACACCTTC
CSVEEAGYTF
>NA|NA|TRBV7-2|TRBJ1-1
TGTGCCAGCAGCTTAAGCGGCCGGATGAACACTGAAGCTTTCTTT
CASSLSGRMNTEAFF
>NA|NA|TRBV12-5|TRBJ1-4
TGTGCTAGTGGTTTGGTACAGAATTCTAATGAAAAACTGTTTTTT
CASGLVQNSNEKLFF
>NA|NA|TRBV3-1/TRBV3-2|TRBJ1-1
TGTGCCAGCAGCCAAGCAGCAGGGGCGGGCACTGAAGCTTTCTTT
CASSQAAGAGTEAFF
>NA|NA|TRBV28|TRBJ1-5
TGTGCCAGCAGTTCTATAAGAGCTGACAGCCTGGGGAATCAGCCCCAGCATTTT
CASSSIRADSLGNQPQHF
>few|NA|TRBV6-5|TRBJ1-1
TGTGCCAGCAGTTACTCCCTCGTAAACACTGAAGCTTTCTTT
CASSYSLVNTEAFF
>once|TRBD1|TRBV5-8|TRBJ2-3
TGTGCCAGCAGCTTGGCCCAGGGGGCGCAAGGCACAGATACGCAGTATTTT
CASSLAQGAQGTDTQYF
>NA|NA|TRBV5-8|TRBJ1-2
TGTGCCAGCAGCTTTCAAAGGACGGAGCGGAGTACCTTC
CASSFQRTERSTF
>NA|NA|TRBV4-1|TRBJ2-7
TGCGCCAGCAGCCAAGAAGGAAACAGAGCCTACGAGCAGTACTTC
CASSQEGNRAYEQYF
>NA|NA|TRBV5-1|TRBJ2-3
TGCGCCAGCAGCTTGGTAGCGGGCACAGATACGCAGTATTTT
CASSLVAGTDTQYF
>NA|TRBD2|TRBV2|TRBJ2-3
TGTGCCAGCAGAGCAGCCAGCGGGGCCCCCACAGATACGCAGTATTTT
CASRAASGAPTDTQYF
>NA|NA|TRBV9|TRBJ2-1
TGTGCCAGCAGCGGTTCGGGGGGCGCCTCCTACAATGAGCAGTTCTTC
CASSGSGGASYNEQFF
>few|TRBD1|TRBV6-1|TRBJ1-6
TGTGCCAGCAGTGAAGGATCATACAGGGACAGGGGCTCCTATAATTCACCCCTCCACTTT
CASSEGSYRDRGSYNSPLHF
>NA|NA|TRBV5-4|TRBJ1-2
TGTGCCAGCAGCGAGGAGGGGCATGAAAACTATGGCTACACCTTC
CASSEEGHENYGYTF
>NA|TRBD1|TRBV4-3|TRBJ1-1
TGCGCCAGCAGCCAGGGACGGACAGGGGAAGCTTTCTTT
CASSQGRTGEAFF
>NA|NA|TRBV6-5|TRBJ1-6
TGTGCCAGCAGTCCTCAGGGTTCACCCCTCCACTTT
CASSPQGSPLHF